This T cell receptor beta chain is drawn from a study of T-cell reconstitution after alpha-beta-depleted transplantation in children. This clonotype was seen a handful of times. A library of TCRbeta sequences, prepared with unique molecular identifiers, was generated. Each CDR3 protein gets one entry after TCRdb re-called the PCR reads with MiXCR. The table records around 410,000 distinct CDR3 sequences, approximately 11% of them present only once. This CDR3 spans 13 amino acids. Germline V gene sequence: CDR1 SEHNR, CDR2 FQNEAQ (reference sequence). Unmatched junction bases numbered 4, after V lost 2 bases and J lost 9 bases.

The chain is built from TRBV7-9 and TRBJ2-1; 7 bases fit TRBD2. This TCR came from a human donor who donated a stem cell graft to a child with acute myeloid leukemia. This sample comprised PBMCs from the stem cell graft donor, obtained from the stem cell graft. In nucleotides, the CDR3 is TGTGCCAGCAGCTTAAACTCGGGAGGTGAGCAGTTCTTC. Protein sequence: CASSLNSGGEQFF.